Listed below are T cell receptor beta chains from one sample, sequenced in a study of blood T cell repertoires in COVID-19. TCRdb's table, derived via immunoSEQ multiplex PCR, lists solely in-frame clones and lacks some. The data show roughly 84,000 clones, 60% to 80% seen once. What was sequenced was peripheral blood. The receptor set was obtained from a man aged 55 to 69 with COVID-19, enrolled during active disease. Each CDR3 is given with its conserved first and last residue. The D gene is left open where the match is weak. Clone size is given for some rows only: seen once, a few or many times, or a class if the clone is expanded.

V gene	D gene	J gene	clone size	CDR3 DNA	CDR3 protein
TRBV7-2	-	TRBJ1-2	-	TGTGCCAGCAGCTCACCATCCCAGGGGTCCTATGGCTACACCTTC	CASSSPSQGSYGYTF
TRBV4-1	TRBD2	TRBJ2-1	-	TGCGCCAGCAGCCAAGAGACTAGCGGGGGGGCCCCTCCCAGCTCCTACAATGAGCAGTTCTTC	CASSQETSGGAPPSSYNEQFF
TRBV2	TRBD2	TRBJ2-3	-	TGTGCCAGCTTTGGTGGGTTGGCGGGGGGGAGTGCGCAGTATTTT	CASFGGLAGGSAQYF
TRBV4-1	TRBD1	TRBJ2-2	-	TGCGCCAGCAGCGCCAGACAGGGGAGAACCGGGGAGCTGTTTTTT	CASSARQGRTGELFF
TRBV11-2	TRBD1	TRBJ1-2	-	TGTGCCAGCAGCTCAGACAGGGTTAGGGACTACACCTTC	CASSSDRVRDYTF
TRBV4-3	TRBD1	TRBJ2-1	-	TGCGCCAGCAGCCAAGAGAGAGGGGCCGGGACAGGCTACAATGAGCAGTTCTTC	CASSQERGAGTGYNEQFF
TRBV6-5	-	TRBJ1-1	many	TGTGCCAGCAGTTACGCGGCCGGGGGCACTGAAGCTTTCTTT	CASSYAAGGTEAFF
TRBV25-1	TRBD2	TRBJ2-7	few	TGTGCCAGCAGTGATCCGGGACTAGCGCTCTTGGGGCAGTACTTC	CASSDPGLALLGQYF
TRBV5-1	TRBD2	TRBJ2-1	-	TGCGCCAGCAGCCAGACGACTAGCGACTACAATGAGCAGTTCTTC	CASSQTTSDYNEQFF
TRBV5-1	-	TRBJ1-2	few	TGCGCCAGCAGCTTGGGTCAGGGGAGCTATGGCTACACCTTC	CASSLGQGSYGYTF